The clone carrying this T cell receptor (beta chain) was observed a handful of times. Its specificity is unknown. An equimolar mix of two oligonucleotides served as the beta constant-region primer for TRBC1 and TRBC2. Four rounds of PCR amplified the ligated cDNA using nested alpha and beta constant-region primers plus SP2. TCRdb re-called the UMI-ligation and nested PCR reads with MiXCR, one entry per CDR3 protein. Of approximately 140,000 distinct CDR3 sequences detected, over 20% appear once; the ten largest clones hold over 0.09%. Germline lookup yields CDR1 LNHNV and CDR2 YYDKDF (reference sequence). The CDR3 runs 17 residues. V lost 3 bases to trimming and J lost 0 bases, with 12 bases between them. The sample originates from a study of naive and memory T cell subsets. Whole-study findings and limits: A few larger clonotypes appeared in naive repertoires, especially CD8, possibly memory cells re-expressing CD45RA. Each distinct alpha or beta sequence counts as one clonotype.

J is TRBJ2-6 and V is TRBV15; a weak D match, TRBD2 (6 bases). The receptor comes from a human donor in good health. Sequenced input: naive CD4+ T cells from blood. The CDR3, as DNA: TGTGCCACCAGCAGGGAGGGATTGAGCTCTGGGGCCAACGTCCTGACTTTC. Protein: CATSREGLSSGANVLTF.